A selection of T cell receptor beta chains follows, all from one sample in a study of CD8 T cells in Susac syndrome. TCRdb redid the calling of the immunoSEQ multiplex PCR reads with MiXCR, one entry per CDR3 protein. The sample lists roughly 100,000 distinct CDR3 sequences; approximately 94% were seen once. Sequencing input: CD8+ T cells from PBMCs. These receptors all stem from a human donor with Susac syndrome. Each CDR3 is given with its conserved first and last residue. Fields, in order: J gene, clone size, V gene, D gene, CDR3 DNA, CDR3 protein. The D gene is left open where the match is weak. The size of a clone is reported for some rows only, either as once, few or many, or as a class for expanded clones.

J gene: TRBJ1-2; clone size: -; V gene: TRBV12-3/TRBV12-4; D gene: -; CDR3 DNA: TGTGCCAGCAGCCGGGGGGACTCCCTCAACTATGGCTACACCTTC; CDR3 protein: CASSRGDSLNYGYTF
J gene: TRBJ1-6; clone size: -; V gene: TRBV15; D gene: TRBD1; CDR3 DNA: TGTGCCACCAGCGGCGGACAGGGGAATTCACCCCTCCACTTT; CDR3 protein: CATSGGQGNSPLHF
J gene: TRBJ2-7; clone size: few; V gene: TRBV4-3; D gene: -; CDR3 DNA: TGCGCCAGCAGCCAAGAGACAGCCACCTACGAGCAGTACTTC; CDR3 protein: CASSQETATYEQYF
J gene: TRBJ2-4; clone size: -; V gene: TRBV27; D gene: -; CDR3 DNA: TGTGCCAGCAGTGTACAGGGTCCTTCTACTTTAGCCAAAAACATTCAGTACTTC; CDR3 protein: CASSVQGPSTLAKNIQYF
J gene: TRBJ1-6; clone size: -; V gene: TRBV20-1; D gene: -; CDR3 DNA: TGCAGTGCTAGAGAGGAGGGACGGGCCTTGAACTCACCCCTCCACTTT; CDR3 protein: CSAREEGRALNSPLHF
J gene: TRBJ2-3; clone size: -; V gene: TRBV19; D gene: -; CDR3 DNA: TGTGCCAGTAGTATCCGTGATCGCAGCGCAGATACGCAGTATTTT; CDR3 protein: CASSIRDRSADTQYF
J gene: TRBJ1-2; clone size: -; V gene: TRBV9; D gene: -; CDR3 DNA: TGTGCCAGCAGCGTACATCCGGGACGGCAGAACTATGGCTACACCTTC; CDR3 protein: CASSVHPGRQNYGYTF
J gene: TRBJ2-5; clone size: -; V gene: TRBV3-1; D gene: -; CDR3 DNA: TGTGCCAGCAGCCCCCCCTGGGAAGAGACCCAGTACTTC; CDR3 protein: CASSPPWEETQYF
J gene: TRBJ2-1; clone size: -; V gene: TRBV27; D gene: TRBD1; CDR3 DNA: TGTGCCAGCAGTTCAGGGACAGGGGCCTACAATGAGCAGTTCTTC; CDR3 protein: CASSSGTGAYNEQFF
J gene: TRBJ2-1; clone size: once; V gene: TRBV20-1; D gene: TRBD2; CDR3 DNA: TGCAGTGCTAGACCTCTAGCGGGGGGGTACAATGAGCAGTTCTTC; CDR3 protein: CSARPLAGGYNEQFF
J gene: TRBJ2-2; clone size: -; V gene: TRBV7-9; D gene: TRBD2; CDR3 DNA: TGTGCCAGCAGTCCGGGACTAGCCACCGGGGAGCTGTTTTTT; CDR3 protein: CASSPGLATGELFF
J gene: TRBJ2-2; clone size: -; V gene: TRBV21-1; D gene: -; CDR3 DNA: TGTGCCAACAACTCCGGGGAGCTGTTTTTT; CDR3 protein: CANNSGELFF
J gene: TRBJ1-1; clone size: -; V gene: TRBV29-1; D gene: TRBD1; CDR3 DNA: TGCAGCGCCCTAGAGGGACAGGGAGGTACTGAAGCTTTCTTT; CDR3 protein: CSALEGQGGTEAFF
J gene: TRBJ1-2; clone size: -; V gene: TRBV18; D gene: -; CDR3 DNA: TGTGCCAGCTCACCAGAGACAGCGTTTAACTATGGCTACACCTTC; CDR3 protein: CASSPETAFNYGYTF
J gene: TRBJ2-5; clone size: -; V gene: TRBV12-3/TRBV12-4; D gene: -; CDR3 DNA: TGTGCCAGCAGTTTAGTCCTCGCCCCCAGAGAGACCCAGTACTTC; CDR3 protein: CASSLVLAPRETQYF
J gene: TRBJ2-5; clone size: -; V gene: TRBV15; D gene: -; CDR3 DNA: TGTGCCACCAGCAGAGTGGGGGGAGAGACCCAGTACTTC; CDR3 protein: CATSRVGGETQYF
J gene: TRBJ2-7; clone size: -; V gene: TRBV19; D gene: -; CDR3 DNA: TGTGCCAGTAGTGGGTGGCAGGACGAGCAGTACTTC; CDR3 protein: CASSGWQDEQYF